This TCR beta chain stems from a study of cytomegalovirus exposure and HLA in healthy donors (dated by TCRdb to 2016 to 2017). About the investigation overall: An earlier analysis of approximately 550 of the donors reported 250 to 350 Gb of sequence data and some 120 million unique TCR beta sequences from 150 million to 200 million T cells. Roughly 300 gigabases of sequencing data and approximately 92 million unique TCR sequences made up an early release that covered over 550 HLA-typed donors. Among the approximately 420 genotyped donors, about 85% belonged to the genetic ancestry cluster associated with self-reported Caucasian donors. The study aimed to test whether cataloging public T cell receptors could reveal signatures of past pathogen exposure. The study profiled the T cell repertoires of approximately 700 subjects by immunosequencing and related them to cytomegalovirus serostatus. A separate validation cohort of 100 to 150 different subjects was used in addition to the roughly 700-subject first cohort. The study combined high-throughput TCR immunosequencing, statistical association of individual TCRs with disease status, and machine learning to predict cytomegalovirus infection status. To study patterns of TCR occurrence, a later analysis re-analyzed previously published TCR beta repertoires from just over 650 donors and added high-resolution HLA genotyping. In the later analysis, no new phenotypic data were used to find candidate immune exposures; instead, reliance was placed on TCR beta sequences and their occurrence across donors. In an earlier analysis of 550 to 700 of the donors, high-throughput TCR beta sequencing was used to judge whether each TCR beta V gene segment behaved as functional or pseudogenic. Donor age, sex, ethnicity and CMV serostatus were collected together with the repertoire data. In a later genetic analysis, genome-wide SNP genotypes for 398 of the 666 donors were used, and that subset was treated as a discovery cohort. Every repertoire in the discovery cohort had been generated on one and the same sequencing platform. HLA typing included class I and class II loci at four-digit resolution. The number of typed donors differed by locus: roughly 629-640 for A, B, C, DRB1 and DQB1; 522 for DQA1; 600 to 610 for DPA1; and approximately 450 for DPB1. Roughly five DR-DQ haplotypes were handled as single units for association and clustering because linkage in the cohort was strong. On average, 235,054 unique TCR beta nucleotide sequences were sequenced per donor among 398 genotyped donors of the cohort, with 15% to 20% of those sequences being non-productive. General findings and caveats noted by the study authors: Compared with equally common non-associated chains, HLA-associated TCR beta chains in a later analysis were more clonally expanded and had lower generation probabilities. The presence/absence analyses assumed that sequencing depth was roughly uniform across donors, and that assumption may not be true. A later analysis associated about 17,000 TCR beta sequences with specific HLA alleles at a false discovery rate of 0.05. Compared with the roughly 710-donor mean, donors in an Asian-associated ancestry cluster had fewer N-insertions in productive TCRs, according to a later genetic analysis. The classifier was reported to diagnose cytomegalovirus status with high specificity and sensitivity in both the original and validation cohorts. Most TCR sequences were seen in very few donors, while some public TCRs were found in many individuals. Immune exposure information for the cohort was limited to CMV serostatus. A further reported finding was that TCR beta sequences accurately predicted the HLA-A and HLA-B alleles for most subjects in the first cohort. It was suggested by the authors that the approach could potentially be generalized to other disease states and immunological phenotypes. An association between a missense DCLRE1C variant and V-gene and J-gene trimming of TCR beta chains was found in a later genetic analysis and replicated in an independent cohort. Strong co-occurrence of HLA alleles, especially DR and DQ, made assigning TCR associations to individual alleles difficult. An earlier analysis of approximately 590 of the donors showed that most TCR beta V segments appeared in productive rearrangements either about 90% or about 30% of the time, which broadly matched IMGT annotations. Only TCR beta chains were sequenced in this cohort, and the absence of alpha or paired-chain data limited detectable features. The sequencing pipeline was judged likely to have produced a cluster of highly shared sequence variants as a technical artifact. In a later analysis, most CMV-associated TCR beta chains were found to appear HLA-restricted, with HLA associations seemingly driven largely by CMV exposure. HLA typing was unavailable for some donors at each locus, so association tests used only the typed subset. The study listed 164 TCR beta chains as associated with cytomegalovirus. In a later analysis, several top co-occurrence clusters were reported to appear linked to parvovirus B19, influenza, CMV and Epstein-Barr virus. Correlated functional status among segregating V segments might be attributable to linkage disequilibrium, but an unknown experimental factor could not be ruled out. A later analysis found that TCR association rates varied across HLA loci, with DRB1 alleles showing the most associated TCRs and HLA-C alleles the fewest. In vitro tests confirmed that a few of the cytomegalovirus-associated TCR beta chains recognize cytomegalovirus antigens. The earlier analysis of around 600 of the donors excluded some 15 rarely observed V segments, including chromosome 9 orphons, because counts were too low. The 87-base-pair reads could not distinguish some IMGT-functional V segments, including TRBV6-2 and TRBV6-3, so those segments were excluded.

The cohort comprised some 680 healthy bone marrow donors. At the time of sampling, every cohort member was nominally healthy, though immune exposures that went unrecorded were likely present. The donor tested CMV seropositive, placing the donor among the 289 seropositive members of the cohort. A peripheral blood sample was provided by each donor, and peripheral blood mononuclear cells were used for TCR beta sequencing. The Qiagen DNeasy Blood Extraction Kit was used to extract genomic DNA from the blood cell samples. Turning to this clone: What antigen it recognizes has not been identified. Base qualities are not provided; no much larger clone lies one nucleotide away.

The library relied on the immunoSEQ multiplex PCR assay. A mixture of 60 forward primers for TCR Vbeta segments and 13 reverse primers for TCR Jbeta segments was used in the multiplex PCR. The CDR3 region of rearranged TCR beta genes was amplified from genomic DNA with a multiplex PCR assay. The amplified TCR beta libraries were sequenced on the Illumina HiSeq System as 87-base-pair reads. The authors' pipeline ran thus. In a later analysis, some 80 million unique TCR beta chains were counted across the 650 to 750 repertoires, and approximately 11 million of these chains were shared by at least two donors. Raw reads were error-corrected and collapsed into unique sequences by a nearest-neighbor algorithm in which closely related sequences were merged to remove PCR and sequencing errors. V, D and J gene segments were assigned by aligning CDR3 sequences to IMGT reference sequences. Each retained sequence needed at least a six-nucleotide match to both a V gene segment and a J gene segment. A rearrangement was called productive if the CDR3 had no stop codons and remained in frame with V and J, and every other rearrangement was called non-productive. Following IMGT convention, CDR3 was defined as the stretch from the second conserved V-encoded cysteine up to the conserved J-encoded phenylalanine. In an earlier analysis of approximately 500 of the donors, sequences lacking an unambiguous match to a single V gene segment were excluded. An earlier analysis of fewer than 750 of the donors called V segments functional above 56.7% productive rearrangements and segregating when the between-donor standard deviation exceeded 5%. A statistical classification framework was built for diagnosing cytomegalovirus status from the catalog of TCR beta chain sequences. V and J gene assignment, in a later analysis, came from comparing TCR nucleotide sequences with IMGT/GENE-DB human TR gene sequences. In a later analysis, CDR3 sequences and most-parsimonious VDJ recombination scenarios were assigned using the TCRdist pipeline. In a later analysis, each TCR beta chain was defined by its CDR3 amino acid sequence together with its V-gene family, and reads without a unique V-gene family were excluded. To address suspected cross-contamination and a sequencing artifact, a later analysis removed 592 highly shared, low-generation-probability nucleotide sequences. In a later analysis, a clonal expansion index for each public chain was calculated from normalized within-repertoire ranks of inferred template counts. Generation probabilities in a later analysis came from a VDJ recombination model fitted to out-of-frame rearrangements, and those results were checked against IGoR. A later analysis scored TCR-TCR, TCR-HLA and TCR-CMV co-occurrence with hypergeometric tests, applying a repertoire-size bias correction to TCR pairs. A later analysis estimated false discovery rates by permuting HLA or CMV assignments 20 times. A later analysis grouped co-occurring TCRs with DBSCAN, adding TCRdist sequence similarity when clustering within HLA-allele-positive subsets. For co-occurrence clustering, repertoires with fewer than 30,000 or more than 120,000 public chains were excluded, along with roughly five repertoires with anomalous nucleotide sharing. TCRdb took over this immuneACCESS table, retaining in-frame rearrangements with V and J assigned. Such tables are incomplete; in checked studies, under half of the missing clones stem from an unresolved V gene, and the remainder is unexplained. The V and J calls and clone size are taken from that table; D and trimming were inferred from the DNA. Here the sample has about 100,000 clones; roughly 69% occur a single time. Clones ranked in the top ten supply around 4% of the sample.

Deletion took 4 bases off V and 8 bases off J, with a span of 10 bases between the germline ends. Including the terminal cysteine and phenylalanine, the CDR3 comprises 13 residues. The retained sequence is limited to the CDR3, 39 bases, with the frame set at the first base. Reading the germline V gene gives CDR1 SGHDT and CDR2 YYEEEE. This receptor chain uses TRBV5-6 and TRBJ1-6; confidence is insufficient to name the D gene. This clonotype was sampled from a man between 25 and 39 years old in good health and CMV-seropositive. The material sequenced was PBMCs. The CDR3 has the sequence CASSPQQDSPLHF. The nucleotides are TGTGCCAGCAGCCCCCAGCAGGATTCACCCCTCCACTTT.